The 22 T cell receptor beta chains reported below all come from one sample, sequenced in a study of shared clonotypes between healthy human individuals. The method was immunoSEQ multiplex PCR; TCRdb's version includes in-frame clones alone and lacks a portion of them. Here the sample spans about 2,200,000 clones, about 93% being singletons. Naive CD8 cells lacked CD45RO and underwent positive selection for CCR7, leaving out terminally differentiated effector memory CD45RA+ cells. Sequenced input: naive CD8+ T cells from PBMCs. Source of these receptors: a man between 18 and 35 years old in good health. Some clones in this sample may be carry-over from other donors' samples.

The gene calls are TRBV7-8 and TRBJ2-7; D unresolved. CDR1 and CDR2 from the germline V gene are SGHVS and FQNEAQ. CDR3 length: 16 residues. Trimming removed 3 bases at V and 6 bases at J, with 21 bases between. CDR3 loop: CASSFGVGLTVGEQYF. The CDR3 DNA sequence: TGTGCCAGCAGCTTCGGAGTTGGGCTTACAGTAGGCGAGCAGTACTTC.

V and J are TRBV27 and TRBJ2-3; 11 bases match TRBD1. CDR3 length: 16 residues. Germline CDR1 is MNHEY and CDR2 is SMNVEV (reference sequence). The J segment lost 3 bases and the V segment lost 4 bases, leaving 6 bases of the junction unmatched. DNA for the CDR3: TGTGCCAGCAGTTCCCGGACAGGGGGCACGACAGATACGCAGTATTTT. Protein: CASSSRTGGTTDTQYF.

The chain has TRBV13 and TRBJ1-1, with TRBD1 as a possible D gene (5 bases). Trimming cost V 6 bases and J 5 bases, with 13 bases left between them. Germline CDR1 PRHDT, CDR2 FYEKMQ (reference sequence). The CDR3 length is 13 residues. This chain's CDR3 is CASSFGGVTEAFF. CDR3 in DNA: TGTGCCAGCAGTTTTGGGGGGGTGACTGAAGCTTTCTTT.

The chain joins TRBV15 to TRBJ2-7, with D tentatively TRBD1 (6 bases). CDR1 is LNHNV and CDR2 is YYDKDF in the germline V gene (reference sequence). Trimming stripped 8 bases from V and 5 bases from J, with 16 bases between. This CDR3 contains 13 residues. CDR3 protein: CATLDTGSHEQYF. CDR3 coding DNA: TGTGCCACCCTAGACACAGGGTCGCACGAGCAGTACTTC.

The V gene is TRBV6-1, the J gene TRBJ1-4; D is uncertain. The CDR3 spans 14 residues. Germline V gene data show CDR1 as MNHNS and CDR2 as SASEGT. V gave up 3 bases and J gave up 4 bases, with 9 bases separating them. The CDR3 here is CASSDLHNNEKLFF. CDR3 DNA: TGTGCCAGCAGTGATCTGCACAATAATGAAAAACTGTTTTTT.

The chain is built from TRBV27 and TRBJ1-4, with no clear D. Trimming removed 0 bases at V and 4 bases at J, with 9 bases between. The CDR3 extends over 15 amino acids. Germline CDR1 and CDR2: MNHEY and SMNVEV (reference sequence). CDR3 nucleotides: TGTGCCAGCAGTTTATCCGCGGGATTTAATGAAAAACTGTTTTTT. Protein product: CASSLSAGFNEKLFF.

This chain connects TRBV6-1 to TRBJ1-2; possibly TRBD1 for D (6 bases). V was trimmed by 4 bases and J by 8 bases, leaving 14 bases between them. Germline V lookup: CDR1 MNHNS, CDR2 SASEGT. The CDR3 contains 13 residues. CDR3 region: CASSGSGAEGYTF. In DNA, the CDR3 is TGTGCCAGCAGTGGGTCAGGGGCGGAGGGCTACACCTTC.

This chain uses TRBV11-2 with TRBJ2-1; tentatively, D is TRBD2 (6 bases). V was shortened by 3 bases and J by 4 bases, with 13 bases between the two germline ends. This CDR3 is 15 amino acids long. In germline, CDR1 is SGHAT, CDR2 FQNNGV. CDR3 sequence (DNA): TGTGCCAGCAGCTTCTCTGCGGGACCTTACAATGAGCAGTTCTTC. Its protein product is CASSFSAGPYNEQFF. The entire variable domain, with the rest obtained from reference TRBV11-2 and TRBJ2-1, is as follows: EAGVAQSPRYKIIEKRQSVAFWCNPISGHATLYWYQQILGQGPKLLIQFQNNGVVDDSQLPKDRFSAERLKGVDSTLKIQPAKLEDSAVYLCASSFSAGPYNEQFFGPGTRLTVL.

This clone occurred once. The rearrangement joins TRBV4-3 to TRBJ2-7; 9 positions match TRBD1. The CDR3 spans 14 residues. Germline CDR1 reads LGHNA; CDR2 reads YSLEER. V shed 1 base, J shed 6 bases, and the junction held 4 bases outside the gene matches. CDR3 bases: TGCGCCAGCAGCCAAGGGACAGGGGCAAGCGAGCAGTACTTC. Protein sequence: CASSQGTGASEQYF.

CDR3 region: CATGQNTEAFF. CDR3 DNA: TGTGCCACCGGACAGAACACTGAAGCTTTCTTT. V is TRBV6-5 and J is TRBJ1-1; tentatively, D is TRBD1 (5 bases). CDR1 is MNHEY, CDR2 SVGAGI, per germline. V was pared by 10 bases and J by 1 base, with 7 bases between. This CDR3 has 11 amino acids.

The CDR3 reads CASSAGVGETQYF. DNA for the CDR3: TGTGCCAGCAGCGCAGGGGTGGGGGAGACCCAGTACTTC. The chain is built from TRBV5-8 and TRBJ2-5; D is possibly TRBD1 (6 bases). V was clipped by 4 bases and J by 5 bases, with 12 bases between them. The germline CDR1 and CDR2 sequences are SGHTS and YDEGEE. The CDR3 extends over 13 amino acids.

The chain uses TRBV10-3 and TRBJ2-3, with no clear D. Germline V lookup: CDR1 ENHRY, CDR2 SYGVKD. Deletions cut 7 bases from V and 2 bases from J, with 10 bases between. The CDR3 has 13 amino acids. Written as DNA, the CDR3 is TGTGCCATCACGGCAACAACCACAGATACGCAGTATTTT. Amino acids: CAITATTTDTQYF.

V and J are TRBV7-9 and TRBJ2-7; unclear D gene. Trimming took off 3 bases at V and 3 bases at J, with 9 bases between the two ends. The germline CDR1 and CDR2 sequences are SEHNR and FQNEAQ (reference sequence). The CDR3 loop spans 13 amino acids. CDR3 in amino acids: CASSLFPNYEQYF. The CDR3 nucleotides are TGTGCCAGCAGCTTGTTCCCCAACTACGAGCAGTACTTC.

The genes are TRBV7-9 and TRBJ2-1; TRBD2 matches at 11 bases. V was pared by 5 bases and J by 7 bases, with 7 bases of the junction left unmatched. CDR3 length equals 15 residues. CDR1 is SEHNR and CDR2 is FQNEAQ in the germline V gene (reference sequence). The CDR3 protein is CASSVLAGVKNEQFF. The CDR3 nucleotides are TGTGCCAGCAGCGTACTAGCGGGAGTTAAGAATGAGCAGTTCTTC.

The rearrangement links TRBV4-1 to TRBJ1-2; D may be TRBD1 (5 bases). Between the trimmed V and J ends, which lost 0 bases and 3 bases, there was a span of 14 bases. Germline V CDR1 and CDR2: MGHRA, YSYEKL. The length of the CDR3 is 16 residues. The CDR3 region has the DNA TGCGCCAGCAGCCAAGATCACCGGGGGAAATACTATGGCTACACCTTC. It encodes CASSQDHRGKYYGYTF.

This sequence joins TRBV27 and TRBJ2-3; 7 bases map to TRBD2. Germline trimming cut 6 bases from V and 3 bases from J; bases unmatched to any gene: 9. Germline lookup yields CDR1 MNHEY and CDR2 SMNVEV (reference sequence). The CDR3 loop spans 15 amino acids. The CDR3 DNA is TGTGCCAGCAGCTCTCGGGGCGGGAGTACAGATACGCAGTATTTT. Protein product: CASSSRGGSTDTQYF.

The chain is built from TRBV7-2 and TRBJ2-2; TRBD1 matches at 10 bases. Looked up from germline, CDR1 is SGHTA and CDR2 is FQGNSA. V dropped 3 bases and J dropped 4; count of bases not matched to a gene: 11. The CDR3 is 18 amino acids. In nucleotides, the CDR3 is TGTGCCAGCAGCTTCGGCACTACCGGGACAGGGGTCACCGGGGAGCTGTTTTTT. This sequence encodes CASSFGTTGTGVTGELFF.

This CDR3 reads CSVGEAGGSYEQYF. The CDR3 DNA reads as TGCAGCGTTGGCGAGGCAGGGGGCTCCTACGAGCAGTACTTC. The gene calls are TRBV29-1 and TRBJ2-7; 7 bases fit TRBD1. The V gene's germline CDR1 is SQVTM and CDR2 ANQGSEA. The V and J ends lost 4 bases and 0 bases, in that order; junction bases with no gene match: 6. There are 14 residues in the CDR3.

The rearrangement uses TRBV6-1 and TRBJ2-7; possibly TRBD2 for D (5 bases). Deletions cut 7 bases from V and 3 bases from J, with 16 bases between. Germline V gives CDR1 MNHNS, CDR2 SASEGT. This CDR3 is built from 14 residues. CDR3 nucleotides: TGTGCCAGCACCTCGAGGGTCCCTTTCTACGAGCAGTACTTC. This translates into CASTSRVPFYEQYF.

The chain is built from TRBV4-3 and TRBJ2-1, with D perhaps matching TRBD1 or TRBD2 (5 bases each). Trimming left V 0 bases short and J 8 bases short, with 11 bases between. The germline V gene has CDR1 LGHNA and CDR2 YSLEER. The CDR3 extends over 14 amino acids. DNA for the CDR3: TGCGCCAGCAGCCAAGATTTGAGGGGAGATGAGCAGTTCTTC. It codes for CASSQDLRGDEQFF.

The rearrangement uses TRBV28 and TRBJ1-5; no firm D call. The V gene's germline CDR1 is MDHEN and CDR2 SYDVKM. The CDR3 loop spans 12 amino acids. Trimming took off 8 bases at V and 4 bases at J, with 9 bases between the two ends. The CDR3 DNA is TGTGCCAGCCTCACAGAGAATCAGCCCCAGCATTTT. Its translation is CASLTENQPQHF.

The chain couples TRBV12-5 to TRBJ2-7; 7 positions match TRBD1. Losses at the gene ends were 4 bases for V and 0 bases for J; bases not matched to a gene: 0. The CDR3 has 13 residues. Germline CDR1 reads LGHNT; CDR2 reads FRNRAP. The CDR3 DNA follows: TGTGCTAGTGGTTGGGACAGCTCCTACGAGCAGTACTTC. Its translation: CASGWDSSYEQYF.